The 18 T cell receptor beta chains below come from one sample, sequenced in a study of CD8 T cells in ankylosing spondylitis. TCRdb used MiXCR to reprocess the 5' RACE reads, holding one entry per CDR3 protein. This sample yields around 210,000 distinct CDR3 sequences, of which roughly 8.2% are seen a single time; approximately 4.8% belongs to the top ten. The sequencing input was blood, either unsorted or a sorted T cell fraction (not recorded which). All receptors derive from a female donor with ankylosing spondylitis or in good health (not recorded which).

This clonotype has a count of ten or more. The chain uses TRBV5-1 and TRBJ2-7; tentatively, D is TRBD1 or TRBD2 (6 bases each). This CDR3 region has 14 residues. V was clipped by 4 bases and J by 5 bases, with 16 bases between them. CDR1 SGHRS and CDR2 YFSETQ come from the germline V gene. For the CDR3, the DNA is TGCGCCAGCAGCCGGAGGGGGGAAGCCGACGAGCAGTACTTC. Its translation: CASSRRGEADEQYF.

The genes are TRBV4-2 and TRBJ1-2; D is ambiguous. The CDR3 length is 13 residues. V was trimmed by 0 bases and J by 0 bases, leaving 2 bases between them. Germline V gene lookup returns CDR1 LGHNA and CDR2 YNFKEQ. CDR3 DNA: TGTGCCAGCAGCCAAGACCCTAACTATGGCTACACCTTC. Its protein product is CASSQDPNYGYTF.

This clonotype was seen ten or more times. This chain links TRBV28 with TRBJ2-1, with D unresolved. CDR3 length: 16 residues. Germline CDR1 reads MDHEN; CDR2 reads SYDVKM. The V end was cut by 4 bases, the J end by 6 bases, with 19 bases between. For the CDR3, the DNA is TGTGCCAGCAGTTCCCCGGGTGTGCGCATTTTCAATGAGCAGTTCTTC. Protein product: CASSSPGVRIFNEQFF.

The V and J genes are TRBV12-3 or TRBV12-4 and TRBJ1-6; possible D gene TRBD1, 5 bases. Trimming cost V 8 bases and J 9 bases, with 23 bases left between them. The CDR3 covers 16 residues. Here the CDR3 DNA reads TGTGCCAGCCTCCTTGGGACCGACCGGAGGTCTTCACCCCTCCACTTT. Translated: CASLLGTDRRSSPLHF.

Many counts were recorded for this clonotype. The genes are TRBV28 and TRBJ2-2, with D unclear. CDR3 length: 13 amino acids. V was trimmed by 0 bases and J by 6 bases, leaving 5 bases between them. Germline CDR1 reads MDHEN; CDR2 reads SYDVKM. The CDR3 region is CASSLWGAGELFF. The CDR3 bases are TGTGCCAGCAGTTTATGGGGTGCCGGGGAGCTGTTTTTT.

This clonotype was recorded at least ten times. This chain connects TRBV12-3 or TRBV12-4 to TRBJ1-1, with no clear D. CDR3 length equals 14 residues. V was cut by 7 bases and J by 1 base, with 13 bases left in between. For the CDR3, the DNA is TGTGCCAGCACCCAAAGGGAGGAGAACACTGAAGCTTTCTTT. Translated: CASTQREENTEAFF.

This clonotype was recorded at least ten times. The chain recombines TRBV30 with TRBJ1-1; TRBD1 matches at 10 bases. Losses at the gene ends were 2 bases for V and 4 bases for J; bases not matched to a gene: 10. CDR3 length equals 16 residues. Germline lookup yields CDR1 GTSNPN and CDR2 SVGIG (reference sequence). CDR3 residues: CAWSQKGDRGGTEAFF. CDR3 in DNA: TGTGCCTGGAGTCAAAAAGGGGACAGGGGCGGCACTGAAGCTTTCTTT.

This clonotype was counted ten times or more. The chain employs TRBV5-1 and TRBJ2-5, with TRBD1 matching 8 bases. Germline lookup yields CDR1 SGHRS and CDR2 YFSETQ. The CDR3 runs to 16 residues. V lost 0 bases to trimming and J lost 2 bases; unmatched junction nucleotides: 6. CDR3 nucleotide sequence: TGCGCCAGCAGCTTGGCCCGGGACAGGAAGCAAGAGACCCAGTACTTC. This sequence encodes CASSLARDRKQETQYF.

This clonotype was counted many times. The rearrangement links TRBV24-1 to TRBJ2-1; D could derive from TRBD1 or TRBD2 (5 bases each). The V and J ends lost 8 bases and 8 bases respectively, with 21 bases between them. The CDR3 sequence is 15 residues long. The V gene's germline CDR1 is KGHDR and CDR2 SFDVKD. The CDR3 loop is CATTGPKLGADEQFF. Written as DNA, the CDR3 is TGTGCCACCACGGGACCTAAACTCGGGGCGGATGAGCAGTTCTTC.

This clonotype was picked up a small number of times. V is TRBV20-1 and J is TRBJ1-3; D perhaps matches TRBD1 (5 bases). The CDR3 covers 15 residues. V was pared by 2 bases and J by 0 bases, with 11 bases between. Germline CDR1 DFQATT, CDR2 SNEGSKA (reference sequence). CDR3 DNA sequence: TGCAGTGCTAGACTGGGACGGAACTCTGGAAACACCATATATTTT. As protein: CSARLGRNSGNTIYF.

At least ten counts were recorded for this clonotype. V and J are TRBV5-1 and TRBJ2-6; D may be TRBD1 (5 bases). V shed 0 bases and J shed 4 bases, with 8 bases lying between them. CDR1 and CDR2 (germline): SGHRS, YFSETQ. The CDR3 length is 15 residues. CDR3 in amino acids: CASSLGGTGANVLTF. CDR3 coding DNA: TGCGCCAGCAGCTTGGGGGGCACAGGGGCCAACGTCCTGACTTTC.

As concerns this clonotype: This could be a read error, since a much larger clone is one nucleotide away. The rearrangement links TRBV19 to TRBJ2-1; D is perhaps TRBD2 (5 bases). CDR1 LNHDA and CDR2 SQIVND come from the germline V gene (reference sequence). CDR3 length: 15 amino acids. CDR3 sequence reads: CVSSIRPSGYNEQFF. The CDR3 nucleotides read TGTGTCAGTAGTATCAGGCCCTCGGGATACAATGAGCAGTTCTTC. The full variable domain, completed using reference TRBV19 and TRBJ2-1, is DGGITQSPKYLFRKEGQNVTLSCEQNLNHDAMYWYRQDPGQGLRLIYYSQIVNDFQKGDIAEGYSVSREKKESFPLTVTSAQKNPTAFYLCVSSIRPSGYNEQFFGPGTRLTVL.

The table lists this clonotype with many counts. The V gene is TRBV11-2, the J gene TRBJ1-4; D not resolved. Trimming took 7 bases from V and 3 from J, leaving 12 bases between them. Per the germline V gene, CDR1 is SGHAT and CDR2 is FQNNGV. The CDR3 contains 14 residues. The CDR3 region has the DNA TGTGCCAGCACCCAGGCAGCGGCTAATGAAAAACTGTTTTTT. It yields the protein CASTQAAANEKLFF.

This clonotype was seen many times. J is TRBJ1-1 and V is TRBV15, with D hard to call. CDR1 LNHNV and CDR2 YYDKDF come from the germline V gene (reference sequence). The germline V and J ends were trimmed by 0 bases and 7 bases, with 12 bases remaining between them. The CDR3 has 14 amino acids. The CDR3 reads CATSRDTRPGEAFF. In DNA form, the CDR3 reads TGTGCCACCAGCAGAGATACCCGGCCAGGTGAAGCTTTCTTT.

Of note for this clonotype: One junction end does not reproduce the germline sequence, and a read error may be involved. This chain connects TRBV7-8 to TRBJ1-2; 7 bases map to TRBD1. Germline V gene data show CDR1 as SGHVS and CDR2 as FQNEAQ. This CDR3 is built from 13 residues. CDR3 DNA: TGTGCCAGCAGCCTTAACAGGGGTGATGGCTCCACCTTC. Protein product: CASSLNRGDGSTF.

Many counts were recorded for this clonotype. The rearrangement uses TRBV28 and TRBJ2-3, with TRBD2 as a possible D gene (5 bases). V was cut by 5 bases and J by 1 base, with 13 bases left in between. The CDR3 spans 15 residues. The germline V gene has CDR1 MDHEN and CDR2 SYDVKM. The CDR3 sequence is CASSPPFGGTDTQYF. CDR3 nucleotides: TGTGCCAGCAGTCCACCCTTCGGGGGCACAGATACGCAGTATTTT.

This clonotype was picked up many times. V gene TRBV29-1 combines with J gene TRBJ2-2, with TRBD2 matching over 9 bases. Germline V CDR1 and CDR2: SQVTM, ANQGSEA. This CDR3 region has 15 residues. V lost 3 bases to trimming and J lost 8 bases; unmatched junction nucleotides: 10. DNA of the CDR3: TGCAGCGTTGAGTTCGAGCGGGGGGCCCCAGGGGAGCTGTTTTTT. It encodes CSVEFERGAPGELFF.

This clonotype was counted between two and nine times. J is TRBJ2-7 and V is TRBV10-2, with D unresolved. CDR3 size: 15 residues. V shed 2 bases and J shed 3 bases, with 14 bases lying between them. The germline V gene encodes CDR1 WSHSY and CDR2 SAAADI. The CDR3 bases are TGCGCCAGCAGTGAGGGTGCAGTTACGGTCTACGAGCAGTACTTC. It translates to CASSEGAVTVYEQYF.